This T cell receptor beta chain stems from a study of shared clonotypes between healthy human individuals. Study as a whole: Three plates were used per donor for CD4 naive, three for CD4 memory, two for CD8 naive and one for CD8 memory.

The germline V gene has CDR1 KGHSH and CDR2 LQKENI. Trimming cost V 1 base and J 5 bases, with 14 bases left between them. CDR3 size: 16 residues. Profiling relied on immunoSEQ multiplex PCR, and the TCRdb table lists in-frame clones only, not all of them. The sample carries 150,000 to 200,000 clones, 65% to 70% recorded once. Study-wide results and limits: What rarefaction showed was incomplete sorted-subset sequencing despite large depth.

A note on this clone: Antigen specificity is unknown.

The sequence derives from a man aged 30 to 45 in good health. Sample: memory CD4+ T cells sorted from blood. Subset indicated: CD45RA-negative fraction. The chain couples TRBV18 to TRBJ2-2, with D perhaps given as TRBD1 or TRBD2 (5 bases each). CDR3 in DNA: TGTGCCAGCTCACCACTTCCCGGGACGGCAACCGGGGAGCTGTTTTTT. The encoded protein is CASSPLPGTATGELFF. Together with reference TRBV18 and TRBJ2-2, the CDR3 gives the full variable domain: NAGVMQNPRHLVRRRGQEARLRCSPMKGHSHVYWYRQLPEEGLKFMVYLQKENIIDESGMPKERFSAEFPKEGPSILRIQQVVRGDSAAYFCASSPLPGTATGELFFGEGSRLTVL.